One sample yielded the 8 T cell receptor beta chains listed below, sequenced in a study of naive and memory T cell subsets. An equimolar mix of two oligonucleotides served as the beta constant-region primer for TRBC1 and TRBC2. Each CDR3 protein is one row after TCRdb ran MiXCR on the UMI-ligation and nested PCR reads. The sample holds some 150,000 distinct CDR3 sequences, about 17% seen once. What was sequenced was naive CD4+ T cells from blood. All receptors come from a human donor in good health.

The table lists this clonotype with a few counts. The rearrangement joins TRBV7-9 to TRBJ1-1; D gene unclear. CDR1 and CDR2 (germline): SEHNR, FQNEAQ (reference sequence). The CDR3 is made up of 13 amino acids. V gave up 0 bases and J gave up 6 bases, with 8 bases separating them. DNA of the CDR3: TGTGCCAGCAGCTTAGCAGGGATCTCTGAAGCTTTCTTT. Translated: CASSLAGISEAFF.

The CDR3 coding sequence is TGCAGCGTTGAAGAACAGGGGTTATACGAGCAGTACTTC. Amino acid sequence: CSVEEQGLYEQYF. The rearrangement joins TRBV29-1 to TRBJ2-7, with 7 bases lining up with TRBD1. Germline assignment: CDR1 SQVTM and CDR2 ANQGSEA. J lost 4 bases, V lost 0 bases, and 3 bases had no gene match. The CDR3 has 13 amino acids.

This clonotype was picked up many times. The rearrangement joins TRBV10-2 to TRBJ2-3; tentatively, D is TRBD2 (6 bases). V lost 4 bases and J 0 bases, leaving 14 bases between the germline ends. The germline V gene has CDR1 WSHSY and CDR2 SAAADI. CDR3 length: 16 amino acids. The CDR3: CASSAPGSGSTDTQYF. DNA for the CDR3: TGCGCCAGCAGTGCCCCGGGGAGCGGGAGCACAGATACGCAGTATTTT.

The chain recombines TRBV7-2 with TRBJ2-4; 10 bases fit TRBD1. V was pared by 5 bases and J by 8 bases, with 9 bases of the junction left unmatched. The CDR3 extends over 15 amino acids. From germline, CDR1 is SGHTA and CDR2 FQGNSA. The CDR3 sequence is CASSTRTGGKDIQYF. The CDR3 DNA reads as TGTGCCAGCAGCACACGGACAGGGGGAAAAGACATTCAGTACTTC.

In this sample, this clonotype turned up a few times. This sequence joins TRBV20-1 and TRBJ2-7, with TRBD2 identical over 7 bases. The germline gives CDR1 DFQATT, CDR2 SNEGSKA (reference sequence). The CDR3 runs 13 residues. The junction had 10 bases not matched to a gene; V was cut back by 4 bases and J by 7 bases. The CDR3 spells CSANIVTAGEQYF. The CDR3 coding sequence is TGCAGTGCTAATATCGTCACAGCGGGGGAGCAGTACTTC.

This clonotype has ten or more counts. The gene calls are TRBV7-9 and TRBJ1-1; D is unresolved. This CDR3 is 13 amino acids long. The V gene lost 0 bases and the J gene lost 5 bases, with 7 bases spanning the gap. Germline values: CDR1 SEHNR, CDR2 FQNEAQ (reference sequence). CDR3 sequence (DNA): TGTGCCAGCAGCTTAGCGTCGGGTACTGAAGCTTTCTTT. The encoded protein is CASSLASGTEAFF.

The CDR3 DNA is TGCGCCAGCAGCTTGGCCACGAGGGGCGGGAATGAAAAACTGTTTTTT. The encoded protein is CASSLATRGGNEKLFF. J is TRBJ1-4 and V is TRBV5-1; D possibly corresponds to TRBD1 (5 bases). V was trimmed by 0 bases and J by 5 bases, leaving 14 bases between them. In germline, CDR1 is SGHRS, CDR2 YFSETQ. The CDR3 contains 16 residues.

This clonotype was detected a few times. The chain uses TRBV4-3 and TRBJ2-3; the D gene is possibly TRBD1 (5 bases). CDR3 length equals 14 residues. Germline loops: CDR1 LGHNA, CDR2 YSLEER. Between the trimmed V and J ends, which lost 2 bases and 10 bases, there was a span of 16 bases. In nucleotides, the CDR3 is TGCGCCAGCAGCCAACAGGGCCACAGTTATGCGCAGTATTTT. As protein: CASSQQGHSYAQYF.